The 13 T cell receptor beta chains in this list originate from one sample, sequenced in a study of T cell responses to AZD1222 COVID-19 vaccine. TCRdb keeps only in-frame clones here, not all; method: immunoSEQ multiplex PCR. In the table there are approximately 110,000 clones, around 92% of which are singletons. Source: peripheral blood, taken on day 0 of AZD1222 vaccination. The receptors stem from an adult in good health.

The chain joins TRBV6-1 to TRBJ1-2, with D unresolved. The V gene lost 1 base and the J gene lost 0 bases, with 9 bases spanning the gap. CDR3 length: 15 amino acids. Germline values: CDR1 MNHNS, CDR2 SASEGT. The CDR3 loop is CASSEGGPPNYGYTF. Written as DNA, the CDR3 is TGTGCCAGCAGTGAAGGAGGGCCACCTAACTATGGCTACACCTTC.

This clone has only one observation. The CDR3 sequence: CASSPVSGGRNLTDTQYF. CDR3 DNA sequence: TGCGCCAGCAGCCCAGTCTCGGGCGGGAGGAATCTCACAGATACGCAGTATTTT. The J gene is TRBJ2-3, the V gene TRBV4-1; TRBD2 agrees at 8 bases. Germline CDR1 reads MGHRA; CDR2 reads YSYEKL. Trimming took 4 bases from V and 2 from J; bases not matched to a gene: 14. The CDR3 has 18 amino acids.

The CDR3 DNA sequence: TGTGCCATCAGCGCCAAGGGGGCGCCAGGAAACACCATATATTTT. This gives the protein CAISAKGAPGNTIYF. V gene TRBV10-3 combines with J gene TRBJ1-3; 7 bases fit TRBD1. Germline lookup yields CDR1 ENHRY and CDR2 SYGVKD. After removal of 6 bases from V and 4 bases from J, the junction contained 9 bases not matched to a gene. The CDR3 contains 15 residues.

The CDR3 here is CSVENGQTYGYTF. In DNA, the CDR3 is TGCAGCGTTGAAAACGGGCAGACATATGGCTACACCTTC. The chain joins TRBV29-1 to TRBJ1-2; D not certain. Trimming removed 2 bases at V and 5 bases at J, with 12 bases between. Germline V gives CDR1 SQVTM, CDR2 ANQGSEA. This CDR3 is 13 amino acids long.

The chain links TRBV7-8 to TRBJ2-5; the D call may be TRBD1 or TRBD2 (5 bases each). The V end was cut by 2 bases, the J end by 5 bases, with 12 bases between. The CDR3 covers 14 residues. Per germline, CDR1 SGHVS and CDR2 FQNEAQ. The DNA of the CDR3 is TGTGCCAGCAGCTTACGGCAGGGCGGGGAGACCCAGTACTTC. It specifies CASSLRQGGETQYF.

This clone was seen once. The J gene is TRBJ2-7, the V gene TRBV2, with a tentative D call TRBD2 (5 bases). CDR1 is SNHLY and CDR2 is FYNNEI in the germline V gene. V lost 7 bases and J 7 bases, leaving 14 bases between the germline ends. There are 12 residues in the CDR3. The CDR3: CASTPGSGEQYF. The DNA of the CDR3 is TGTGCCAGCACGCCAGGTTCGGGAGAGCAGTACTTC.

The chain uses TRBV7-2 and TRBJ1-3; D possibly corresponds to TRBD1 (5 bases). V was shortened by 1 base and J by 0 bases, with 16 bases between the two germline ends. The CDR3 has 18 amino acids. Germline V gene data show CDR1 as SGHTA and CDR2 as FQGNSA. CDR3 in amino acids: CASSLGGAGSISGNTIYF. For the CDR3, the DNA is TGTGCCAGCAGCTTAGGTGGGGCGGGCAGCATCTCTGGAAACACCATATATTTT.

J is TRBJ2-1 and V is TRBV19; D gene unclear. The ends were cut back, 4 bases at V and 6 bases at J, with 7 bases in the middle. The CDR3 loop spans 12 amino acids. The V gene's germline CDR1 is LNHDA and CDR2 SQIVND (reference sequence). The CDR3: CASSTRPNEQFF. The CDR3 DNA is TGTGCCAGTAGTACGCGGCCCAATGAGCAGTTCTTC.

CDR3 loop: CASRTSGGKDTQYF. For the CDR3, the DNA is TGCGCCAGCAGGACTAGCGGGGGAAAAGATACGCAGTATTTT. V usage is TRBV10-2 and J usage is TRBJ2-3, with 12 bases that match TRBD2. The V gene's germline CDR1 is WSHSY and CDR2 SAAADI. The CDR3 runs 14 residues. Unmatched junction bases numbered 3, after V lost 6 bases and J lost 5 bases.

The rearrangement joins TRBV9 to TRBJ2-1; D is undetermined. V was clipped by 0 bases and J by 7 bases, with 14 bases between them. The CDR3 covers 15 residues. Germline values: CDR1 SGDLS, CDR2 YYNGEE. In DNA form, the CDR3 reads TGTGCCAGCAGCGTAGCTCCTCTTAGTGAAAATGAGCAGTTCTTC. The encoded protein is CASSVAPLSENEQFF.

The CDR3 DNA reads as TGTGCCAGTAGTGCACAGGGGTATGGCTACACCTTC. Translated: CASSAQGYGYTF. The J gene is TRBJ1-2, the V gene TRBV19; 7 bases line up with TRBD1. This CDR3 spans 12 amino acids. The V gene's germline CDR1 is LNHDA and CDR2 SQIVND (reference sequence). Trimming cost V 5 bases and J 5 bases; bases outside gene matches: 2.

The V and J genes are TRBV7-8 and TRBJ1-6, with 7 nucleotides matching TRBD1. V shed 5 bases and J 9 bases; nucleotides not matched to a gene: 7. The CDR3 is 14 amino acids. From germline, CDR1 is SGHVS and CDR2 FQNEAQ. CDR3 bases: TGTGCCAGCAGCGACGGGACAGTCGGTTCACCCCTCCACTTT. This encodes CASSDGTVGSPLHF.

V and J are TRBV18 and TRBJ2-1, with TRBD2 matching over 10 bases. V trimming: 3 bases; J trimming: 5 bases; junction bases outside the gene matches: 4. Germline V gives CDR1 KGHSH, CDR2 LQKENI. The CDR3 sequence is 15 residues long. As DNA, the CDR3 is TGTGCCAGCTCACCCCTAGCGGGGGAGAACAATGAGCAGTTCTTC. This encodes CASSPLAGENNEQFF.